The 16 T cell receptor beta chains given below trace back to one sample, sequenced in a study of CD8 T cells in Susac syndrome. Random hexamers primed reverse transcription of roughly 0.5 to 1 ug RNA. A single record per CDR3 protein comes from TCRdb applying MiXCR to the immunoSEQ multiplex PCR reads. The data show some 180,000 distinct CDR3 sequences, approximately 93% seen once. Sequenced: CD4+ T cells from PBMCs. These receptors originate from a human donor in good health.

The chain recombines TRBV7-2 with TRBJ1-6, with D tentatively TRBD1 (5 bases). The CDR3 runs 17 residues. Germline-derived CDR1 and CDR2 are SGHTA and FQGNSA. Trimming took off 5 bases at V and 5 bases at J, with 19 bases between the two ends. CDR3 protein: CASSRRPGVGDNSPLHF. The CDR3 DNA is TGTGCCAGCAGCCGCAGACCGGGAGTGGGGGATAATTCACCCCTCCACTTT.

V gene TRBV5-5 combines with J gene TRBJ1-2, with D possibly being TRBD1 (5 bases). This CDR3 contains 14 residues. V shed 6 bases and J shed 1 base, with 13 bases lying between them. CDR1 and CDR2 from the germline V gene are SGHKS and YYEKEE (reference sequence). The CDR3 is CASTEGAINYGYTF. The CDR3 nucleotides are TGTGCCAGCACGGAAGGGGCTATTAACTATGGCTACACCTTC.

J is TRBJ2-6 and V is TRBV10-3; TRBD2 matches at 12 bases. Germline lookup yields CDR1 ENHRY and CDR2 SYGVKD. V lost 2 bases, J lost 7 bases, and 3 bases stayed unmatched. This CDR3 is built from 16 residues. The CDR3 reads CAISETSGGIANVLTF. The CDR3 region has the DNA TGTGCCATCAGTGAGACTAGCGGGGGGATAGCCAACGTCCTGACTTTC.

The chain links TRBV27 to TRBJ2-1; no clear D. Deletions cut 8 bases from V and 5 bases from J, with 16 bases between. Germline V CDR1 and CDR2: MNHEY, SMNVEV (reference sequence). The CDR3 extends over 14 amino acids. The DNA for the CDR3 is TGTGCCAGCGGGCACTACGGGCCTAACAATGAGCAGTTCTTC. Protein product: CASGHYGPNNEQFF.

The CDR3 DNA follows: TGTGCCAGCAGAAACCGGGACCGAAAGTTCTTC. Translated, it gives CASRNRDRKFF. This sequence joins TRBV27 and TRBJ2-1, with D perhaps matching TRBD1 or TRBD2 (5 bases each). This CDR3 has 11 residues. V shed 6 bases and J shed 14 bases, with 14 bases lying between them. Germline V gives CDR1 MNHEY, CDR2 SMNVEV (reference sequence).

The chain couples TRBV20-1 to TRBJ1-1; 7 bases line up with TRBD1. J lost 5 bases, V lost 4 bases, and 10 bases had no gene match. The CDR3 spans 14 residues. Germline V CDR1 and CDR2: DFQATT, SNEGSKA (reference sequence). The CDR3 DNA reads TGCAGTGCTATCCAGGGCAGGGGGAAGACTGAAGCTTTCTTT. It is translated as CSAIQGRGKTEAFF.

The gene calls are TRBV6-6 and TRBJ2-7, with D maybe TRBD1 (6 bases). Deletions cut 6 bases from V and 6 bases from J, with 15 bases between. CDR1 is MNHNY and CDR2 is SVGAGI in the germline V gene (reference sequence). This CDR3 has 13 amino acids. The CDR3 sequence: CASSRGGTSEQYV. CDR3 nucleotide sequence: TGTGCCAGCAGCCGTGGGGGCACGAGCGAGCAGTACGTC.

The chain carries TRBV9 and TRBJ2-7; 8 positions match TRBD1. The CDR3 consists of 17 residues. V lost 0 bases, J lost 5 bases, and 13 bases stayed unmatched. The germline V gene encodes CDR1 SGDLS and CDR2 YYNGEE. Written as DNA, the CDR3 is TGTGCCAGCAGCGTAGCAGGGCAGGGGGCATTTTTCGACGAGCAGTACTTC. Translation gives CASSVAGQGAFFDEQYF.

The chain couples TRBV2 to TRBJ2-1; D possibly corresponds to TRBD1 (7 bases). The germline V gene has CDR1 SNHLY and CDR2 FYNNEI. The CDR3 is made up of 14 amino acids. V lost 5 bases and J 5 bases, leaving 13 bases between the germline ends. CDR3 residues: CASSPRGTDNEQFF. The CDR3 bases are TGTGCCAGCAGTCCACGGGGGACAGACAATGAGCAGTTCTTC.

The V and J genes are TRBV12-3 or TRBV12-4 and TRBJ1-2, with a tentative D call TRBD1 (6 bases). The germline V and J ends were trimmed by 1 base and 8 bases, with 17 bases remaining between them. The CDR3 extends over 15 amino acids. As DNA, the CDR3 is TGTGCCAGCAGTTTAGATATCGGCAGGGGCTTCGGCTACACCTTC. Translated: CASSLDIGRGFGYTF.

This chain joins TRBV7-9 and TRBJ1-5; D remains ambiguous. CDR3 length equals 14 residues. Germline assignment: CDR1 SEHNR and CDR2 FQNEAQ (reference sequence). V was trimmed by 3 bases and J by 5 bases, leaving 11 bases between them. CDR3: CASSFERNDQPQHF. The CDR3 DNA reads TGTGCCAGCAGCTTTGAGAGGAACGATCAGCCCCAGCATTTT.

This sequence joins TRBV29-1 and TRBJ1-2; tentative D call: TRBD1 (5 bases). The CDR3 is 12 residues long. V was cut by 3 bases and J by 6 bases, with 11 bases left in between. Germline V gene data show CDR1 as SQVTM and CDR2 as ANQGSEA. The CDR3 here is CSVDGGTDGYTF. CDR3 nucleotides: TGCAGCGTTGATGGGGGAACGGATGGCTACACCTTC.

The chain combines TRBV9 with TRBJ2-4, with unresolved D. Per the germline V gene, CDR1 is SGDLS and CDR2 is YYNGEE. The CDR3 has 18 residues. V lost 0 bases, J lost 0 bases, and 16 bases lay in between. CDR3 bases: TGTGCCAGCAGCGTAGGGGCGGCTCGTTCCGTAGCCAAAAACATTCAGTACTTC. Translation gives CASSVGAARSVAKNIQYF.

The rearrangement links TRBV7-2 to TRBJ2-3, with D perhaps being TRBD1 or TRBD2 (5 bases each). The V end was cut by 1 base, the J end by 8 bases, with 19 bases between. Germline V gives CDR1 SGHTA, CDR2 FQGNSA. This CDR3 comprises 16 residues. CDR3 protein: CASSLVSLGASGTQYF. Written as DNA, the CDR3 is TGTGCCAGCAGCTTAGTTTCCCTCGGGGCAAGTGGTACGCAGTATTTT.

V and J are TRBV7-9 and TRBJ2-3; D possibly corresponds to TRBD2 (5 bases). The CDR3 has 14 residues. The germline V gene has CDR1 SEHNR and CDR2 FQNEAQ (reference sequence). Trimming left V 10 bases short and J 0 bases short, with 14 bases between. The CDR3 DNA is TGTGCCACGGAAGTACGGACTAGCACAGATACGCAGTATTTT. It encodes CATEVRTSTDTQYF. The full variable domain, completed using reference TRBV7-9 and TRBJ2-3, is DTGVSQNPRHKITKRGQNVTFRCDPISEHNRLYWYRQTLGQGPEFLTYFQNEAQLEKSRLLSDRFSAERPKGSFSTLEIQRTEQGDSAMYLCATEVRTSTDTQYFGPGTRLTVL.

The chain uses TRBV7-2 and TRBJ1-4, with a possible D match to TRBD1 (6 bases). V lost 4 bases, J lost 7 bases, and 13 bases lay in between. Germline CDR1 is SGHTA and CDR2 is FQGNSA. There are 14 residues in the CDR3. CDR3 coding DNA: TGTGCCAGCAGCTCGACAGGCCATGGTGAAAAACTGTTTTTT. It encodes CASSSTGHGEKLFF. Variable domain in full (rest from reference TRBV7-2 and TRBJ1-4): GAGVSQSPSNKVTEKGKDVELRCDPISGHTALYWYRQSLGQGLEFLIYFQGNSAPDKSGLPSDRFSAERTGGSVSTLTIQRTQQEDSAVYLCASSSTGHGEKLFFGSGTQLSVL.